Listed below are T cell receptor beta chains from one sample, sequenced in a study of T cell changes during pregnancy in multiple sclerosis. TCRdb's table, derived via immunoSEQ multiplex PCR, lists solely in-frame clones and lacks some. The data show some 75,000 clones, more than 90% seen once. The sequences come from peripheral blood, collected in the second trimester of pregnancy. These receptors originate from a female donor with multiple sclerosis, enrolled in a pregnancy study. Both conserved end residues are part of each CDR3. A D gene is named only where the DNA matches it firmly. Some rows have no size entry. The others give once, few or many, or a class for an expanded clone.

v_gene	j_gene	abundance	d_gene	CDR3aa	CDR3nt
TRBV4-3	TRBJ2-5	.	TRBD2	CASSQVVVGLAGAETQYF	TGCGCCAGCAGCCAAGTCGTGGTTGGACTAGCGGGAGCAGAGACCCAGTACTTC
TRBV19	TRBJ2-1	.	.	CASSIGLTEQFF	TGTGCCAGTAGTATAGGACTAACTGAGCAGTTCTTC
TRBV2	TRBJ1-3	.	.	CASSDRRASSGNTIYF	TGTGCCAGCAGTGACCGCCGCGCGAGCTCTGGAAACACCATATATTTT
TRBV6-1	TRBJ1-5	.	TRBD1	CASSGQGGQPQHF	TGTGCCAGCAGTGGACAGGGGGGTCAGCCCCAGCATTTT
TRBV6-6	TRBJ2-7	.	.	CASRTSSDYEQYF	TGTGCCAGCCGGACAAGCTCTGACTACGAGCAGTACTTC
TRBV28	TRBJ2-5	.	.	CASRGTRETQYF	TGTGCCAGCAGGGGCACAAGAGAGACCCAGTACTTC
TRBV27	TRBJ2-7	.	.	CASSLRGGPYEQYF	TGTGCCAGCAGTTTAAGGGGGGGCCCCTACGAGCAGTACTTC
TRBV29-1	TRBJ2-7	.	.	CSVVGGPYEQYF	TGCAGCGTTGTAGGGGGTCCCTACGAGCAGTACTTC
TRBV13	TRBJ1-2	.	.	CASSLVGGENYGYTF	TGTGCCAGCAGCTTAGTAGGGGGAGAGAACTATGGCTACACCTTC
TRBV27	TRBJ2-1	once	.	CASSSGGPYNEQFF	TGTGCCAGCAGTTCTGGCGGGCCGTACAATGAGCAGTTCTTC
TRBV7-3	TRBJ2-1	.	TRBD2	CASSSSSGTANEQFF	TGTGCCAGCAGCTCCTCTAGCGGGACCGCCAATGAGCAGTTCTTC
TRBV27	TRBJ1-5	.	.	CASSLRGGGNQPQHF	TGTGCCAGCAGTTTAAGAGGGGGGGGCAATCAGCCCCAGCATTTT
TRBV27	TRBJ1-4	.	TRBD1	CASSGTGGRETNEKLFF	TGTGCCAGCAGTGGGACAGGGGGCAGGGAGACTAATGAAAAACTGTTTTTT
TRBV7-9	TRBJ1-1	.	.	CASSLDSQGLLNTEAFF	TGTGCCAGCAGCTTAGATAGCCAGGGACTCCTGAACACTGAAGCTTTCTTT
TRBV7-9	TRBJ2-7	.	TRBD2	CASSLGLAGDPYEQYF	TGTGCCAGCAGCTTAGGGCTAGCGGGAGATCCCTACGAGCAGTACTTC
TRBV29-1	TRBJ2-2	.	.	CSVGLSTGELFF	TGCAGCGTTGGCCTGAGCACCGGGGAGCTGTTTTTT
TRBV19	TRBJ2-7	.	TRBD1	CASSVNAGTGTYEQYF	TGTGCCAGTAGTGTGAACGCCGGGACAGGGACCTACGAGCAGTACTTC
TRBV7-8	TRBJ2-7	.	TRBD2	CASSLVTSGAYEQYF	TGTGCCAGCAGCTTAGTGACTAGCGGGGCCTACGAGCAGTACTTC
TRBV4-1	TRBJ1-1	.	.	CASSQDRGGDTEAFF	TGCGCCAGCAGCCAAGATCGGGGGGGCGACACTGAAGCTTTCTTT
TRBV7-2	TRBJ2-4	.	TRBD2	CASSLTGGGAKNIQYF	TGTGCCAGCAGCTTAACGGGCGGGGGTGCCAAAAACATTCAGTACTTC
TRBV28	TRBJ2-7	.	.	CASSFGDTEQYF	TGTGCCAGCAGTTTCGGGGATACCGAGCAGTACTTC
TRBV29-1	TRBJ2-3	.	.	CSVAKQGPTDTQYF	TGCAGCGTTGCCAAACAGGGCCCCACAGATACGCAGTATTTT
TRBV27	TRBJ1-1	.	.	CASSLSSAANTEAFF	TGTGCCAGCAGTTTATCGTCGGCGGCGAACACTGAAGCTTTCTTT
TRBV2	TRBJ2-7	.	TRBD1	CAGSGTGAYEQYF	TGTGCCGGATCCGGGACAGGGGCCTACGAGCAGTACTTC
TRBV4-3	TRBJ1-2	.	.	CASSQDLAVTNYGYTF	TGCGCCAGCAGCCAAGATCTGGCAGTAACTAACTATGGCTACACCTTC
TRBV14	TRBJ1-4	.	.	CASSQERGSSGEKLFF	TGTGCCAGCAGCCAAGAGAGGGGGTCGTCGGGTGAAAAACTGTTTTTT
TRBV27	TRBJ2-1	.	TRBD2	CASSFSGSPYNEQFF	TGTGCCAGCAGTTTTAGCGGGAGTCCCTACAATGAGCAGTTCTTC
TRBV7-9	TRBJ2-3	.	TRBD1	CASSERTGIFLTDTQYF	TGTGCCAGCAGCGAGAGGACAGGTATTTTCCTCACAGATACGCAGTATTTT
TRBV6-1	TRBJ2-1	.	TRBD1	CASSGTGVYNEQFF	TGTGCCAGCAGTGGGACAGGGGTGTACAATGAGCAGTTCTTC
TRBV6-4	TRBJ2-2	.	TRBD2	CASSDSAGNTGELFF	TGTGCCAGCAGTGACTCAGCGGGAAACACCGGGGAGCTGTTTTTT
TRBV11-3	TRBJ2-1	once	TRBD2	CASSPGTSGSSYNEQFF	TGTGCCAGCAGCCCCGGGACTAGCGGGAGTTCCTACAATGAGCAGTTCTTC
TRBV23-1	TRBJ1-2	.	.	CASSPAGRIGVLDGYTF	TGCGCCAGCAGTCCAGCCGGGCGGATCGGGGTCCTCGATGGCTACACCTTC
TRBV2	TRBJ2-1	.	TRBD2	CASRGFSGGSSYNEQFF	TGTGCCAGCAGGGGCTTTAGCGGGGGGAGCTCCTACAATGAGCAGTTCTTC
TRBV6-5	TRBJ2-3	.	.	CASSSQGGTDTQYF	TGTGCCAGCAGTTCACAGGGTGGCACAGATACGCAGTATTTT
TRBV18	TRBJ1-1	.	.	CASSATGTTEAFF	TGTGCCAGCTCCGCAACAGGGACCACTGAAGCTTTCTTT
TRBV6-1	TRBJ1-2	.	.	CASSSLRVYGYTF	TGTGCCAGCAGCTCCCTCAGGGTATATGGCTACACCTTC
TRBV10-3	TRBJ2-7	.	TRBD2	CAISESRLAGGPSSYEQYF	TGTGCCATCAGTGAGTCGAGGCTAGCGGGAGGACCGAGCTCCTACGAGCAGTACTTC
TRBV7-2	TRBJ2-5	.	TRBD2	CASSLGHSGRGVETQYF	TGTGCCAGCAGCTTAGGGCATAGCGGGAGGGGGGTGGAGACCCAGTACTTC
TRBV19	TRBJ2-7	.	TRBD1	CASSPGQGTPYEQYF	TGTGCCAGTAGTCCGGGACAGGGGACCCCCTACGAGCAGTACTTC
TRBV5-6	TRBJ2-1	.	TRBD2	CASSPLPGLAGVSYNEQFF	TGTGCCAGCAGCCCCCTACCCGGACTAGCGGGAGTATCCTACAATGAGCAGTTCTTC
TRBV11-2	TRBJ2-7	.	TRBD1	CASSFHRAGGNEQYF	TGTGCCAGCAGCTTTCATCGGGCAGGGGGCAACGAGCAGTACTTC
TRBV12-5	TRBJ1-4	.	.	CASGWVLGNSVEKLFF	TGTGCTAGTGGTTGGGTACTAGGAAATTCAGTCGAAAAGCTGTTTTTT
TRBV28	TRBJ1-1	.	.	CASSLGRPEAFF	TGTGCCAGCAGTTTGGGCAGGCCTGAAGCTTTCTTT
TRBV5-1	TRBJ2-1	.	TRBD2	CASSLDLAGDNEQFF	TGCGCCAGCAGCTTGGATCTAGCGGGAGACAATGAGCAGTTCTTC
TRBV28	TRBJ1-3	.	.	CASSSRTNPPTGNTIYF	TGTGCCAGCAGTTCCCGGACAAACCCACCCACTGGAAACACCATATATTTT
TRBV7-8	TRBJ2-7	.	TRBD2	CASASGSRTYEQYF	TGTGCATCGGCTAGCGGGAGTAGGACCTACGAGCAGTACTTC
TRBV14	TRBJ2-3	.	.	CASSHPGESTDTQYF	TGTGCCAGCAGCCATCCGGGAGAGAGCACAGATACGCAGTATTTT
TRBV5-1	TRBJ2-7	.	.	CASSLGPGAYEQYF	TGCGCCAGCAGCTTGGGTCCAGGGGCCTACGAGCAGTACTTC
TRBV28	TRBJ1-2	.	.	CASSGEPGVGYTF	TGTGCCAGCAGTGGGGAGCCAGGGGTTGGCTACACCTTC
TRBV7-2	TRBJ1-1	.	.	CASSLAPLGRNTEAFF	TGTGCCAGCAGCTTAGCCCCCCTGGGCCGGAACACTGAAGCTTTCTTT
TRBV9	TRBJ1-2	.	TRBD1	CASSVSNRDRGYGYTF	TGTGCCAGCAGCGTCTCAAACCGGGACAGGGGCTATGGCTACACCTTC
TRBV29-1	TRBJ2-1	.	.	CSARVSGLEQFF	TGCAGCGCTAGGGTATCGGGACTGGAGCAGTTCTTC
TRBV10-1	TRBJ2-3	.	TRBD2	CASRGGLAAGTDTQYF	TGCGCCAGCAGGGGGGGACTAGCGGCGGGCACAGATACGCAGTATTTT
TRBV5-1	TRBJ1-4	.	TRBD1	CASSLARDSYNEKLFF	TGCGCCAGCAGCTTGGCCCGGGACAGCTATAATGAAAAACTGTTTTTT
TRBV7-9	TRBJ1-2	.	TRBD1	CASSPRTGDGYTF	TGTGCCAGCAGCCCACGGACAGGGGATGGCTACACCTTC
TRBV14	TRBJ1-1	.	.	CASSQGGTEAFF	TGTGCCAGCAGCCAAGGAGGCACTGAAGCTTTCTTT
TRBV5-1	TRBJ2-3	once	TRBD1	CASYLDRGVDTQYF	TGCGCCAGCTACCTGGACAGGGGCGTAGATACGCAGTATTTT